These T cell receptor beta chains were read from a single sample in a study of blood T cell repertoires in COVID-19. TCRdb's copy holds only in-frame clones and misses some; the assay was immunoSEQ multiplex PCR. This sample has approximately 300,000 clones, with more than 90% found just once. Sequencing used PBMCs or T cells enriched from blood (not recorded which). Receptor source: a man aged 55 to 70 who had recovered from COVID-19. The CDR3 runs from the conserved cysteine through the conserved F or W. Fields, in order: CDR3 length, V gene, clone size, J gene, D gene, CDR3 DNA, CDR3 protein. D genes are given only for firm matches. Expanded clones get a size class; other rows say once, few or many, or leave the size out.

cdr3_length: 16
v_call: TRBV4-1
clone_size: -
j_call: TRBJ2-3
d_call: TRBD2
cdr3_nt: TGCGCCAGCAGCCCGATAGCGGGGGGACGCACAGATACGCAGTATTTT
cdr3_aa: CASSPIAGGRTDTQYF

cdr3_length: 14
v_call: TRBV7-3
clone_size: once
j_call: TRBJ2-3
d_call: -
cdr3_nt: TGTGCCAGCAGCTTAACCCCCGGGGCAGATACGCAGTATTTT
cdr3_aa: CASSLTPGADTQYF

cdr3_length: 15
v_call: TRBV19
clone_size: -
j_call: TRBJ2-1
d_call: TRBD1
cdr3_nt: TGTGCCAGTAGTAGAGAAGGACAGGTGATCGGGGAGCAGTTCTTC
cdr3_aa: CASSREGQVIGEQFF

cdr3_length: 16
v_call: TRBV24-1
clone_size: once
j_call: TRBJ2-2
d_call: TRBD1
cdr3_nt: TGTGCCACCAGTGAACCGACAGGGTCGTTCACCGGGGAGCTGTTTTTT
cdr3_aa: CATSEPTGSFTGELFF

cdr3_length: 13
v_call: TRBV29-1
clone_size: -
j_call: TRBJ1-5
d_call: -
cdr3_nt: TGCAGCGTTGCAGGGGCGCGTGATCAGCCCCAGCATTTT
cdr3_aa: CSVAGARDQPQHF

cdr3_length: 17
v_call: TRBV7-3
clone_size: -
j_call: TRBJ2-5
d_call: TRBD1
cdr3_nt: TGTGCCAGCAGCCCAGAATCCGGGACAGGGGTAGGGGAGACCCAGTACTTC
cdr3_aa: CASSPESGTGVGETQYF

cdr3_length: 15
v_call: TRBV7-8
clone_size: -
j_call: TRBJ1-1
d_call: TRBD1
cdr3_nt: TGTGCCAGCAGCTTAACGGGACAGGGTTCCACTGAAGCTTTCTTT
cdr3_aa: CASSLTGQGSTEAFF

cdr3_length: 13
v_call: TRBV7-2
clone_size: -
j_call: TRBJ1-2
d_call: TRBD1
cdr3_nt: TGTGCCAGCAGCCGCCAGGGGGACTATGGCTACACCTTC
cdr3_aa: CASSRQGDYGYTF

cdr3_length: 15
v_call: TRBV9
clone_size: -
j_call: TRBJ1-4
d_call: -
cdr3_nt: TGTGCCAGCAGCGTAGGCGGGATGGGTAATGAAAAACTGTTTTTT
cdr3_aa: CASSVGGMGNEKLFF

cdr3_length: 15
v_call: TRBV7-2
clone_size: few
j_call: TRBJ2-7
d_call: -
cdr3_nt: TGTGCCAGCAGCTTAGGTAGGCGGACAGACTACGAGCAGTACTTC
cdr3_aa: CASSLGRRTDYEQYF

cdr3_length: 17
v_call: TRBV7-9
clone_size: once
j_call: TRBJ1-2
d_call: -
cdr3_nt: TGTGCCAGCAGCCACCACAAGCCGGGGCAGGGGAACTATGGCTACACCTTC
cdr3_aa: CASSHHKPGQGNYGYTF

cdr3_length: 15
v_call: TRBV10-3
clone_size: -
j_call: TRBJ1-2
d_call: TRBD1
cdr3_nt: TGTGCCATCAGTATATCGACCGGGACAGGGGGCGGCTACACCTTC
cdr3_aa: CAISISTGTGGGYTF

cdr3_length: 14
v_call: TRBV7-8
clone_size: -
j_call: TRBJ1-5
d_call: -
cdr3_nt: TGTGCCAGCAGCTTGTCGAGTCCTTCTCAGCCCCAGCATTTT
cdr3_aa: CASSLSSPSQPQHF

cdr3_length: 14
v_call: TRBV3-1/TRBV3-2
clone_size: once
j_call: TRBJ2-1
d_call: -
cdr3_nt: TGTGCCAGCAGCCAAGGGGTCAGCGCCAATGAGCAGTTCTTC
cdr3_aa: CASSQGVSANEQFF

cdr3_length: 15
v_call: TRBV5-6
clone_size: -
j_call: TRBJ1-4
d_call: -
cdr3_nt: TGTGCCAGCAGCTTGGCTCTCGGGTTAAGTGAAAAACTGTTTTTT
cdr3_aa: CASSLALGLSEKLFF

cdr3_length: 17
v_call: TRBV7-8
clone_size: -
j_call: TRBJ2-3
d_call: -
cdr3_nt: TGTGCCAGCAGCCCTCACCGGATACGACTTAACACAGATACGCAGTATTTT
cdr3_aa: CASSPHRIRLNTDTQYF

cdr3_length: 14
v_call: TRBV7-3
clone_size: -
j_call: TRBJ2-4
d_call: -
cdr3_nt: TGTGCCAGCAGCCCAACTAGCTCCGGAGCTCTTCAGTACTTC
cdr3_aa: CASSPTSSGALQYF

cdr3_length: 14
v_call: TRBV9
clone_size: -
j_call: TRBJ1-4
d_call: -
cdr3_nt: TGTGCCAGCAGCCCAGTCCAGGGAAATGAAAAACTGTTTTTT
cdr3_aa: CASSPVQGNEKLFF